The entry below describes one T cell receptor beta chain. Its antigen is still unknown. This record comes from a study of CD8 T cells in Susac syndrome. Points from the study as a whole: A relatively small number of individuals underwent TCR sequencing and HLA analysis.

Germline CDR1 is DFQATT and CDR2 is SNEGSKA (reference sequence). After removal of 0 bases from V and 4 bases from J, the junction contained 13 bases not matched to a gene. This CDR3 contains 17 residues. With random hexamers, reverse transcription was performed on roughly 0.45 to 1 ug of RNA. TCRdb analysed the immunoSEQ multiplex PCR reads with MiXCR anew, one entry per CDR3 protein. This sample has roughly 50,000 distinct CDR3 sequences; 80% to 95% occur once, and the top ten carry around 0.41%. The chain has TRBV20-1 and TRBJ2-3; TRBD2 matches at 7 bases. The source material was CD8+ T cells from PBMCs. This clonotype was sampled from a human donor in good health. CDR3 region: CSARDLWREIGADTQYF. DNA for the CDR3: TGCAGTGCTAGAGACCTCTGGCGGGAGATAGGGGCAGATACGCAGTATTTT.